The 20 T cell receptor beta chains below were found in one sample sequenced in a study of radiation and T cells in renal cell carcinoma. The treatment was: 15 Gy SBRT to primary tumor, nephrectomy 4 weeks later. Data came from immunoSEQ multiplex PCR; TCRdb stores just in-frame clones and leaves some out. Among about 12,000 clones, roughly a third were seen once, and the ten largest hold 15%. The material was tumor tissue, obtained from a patient whose treatment included radiotherapy and nephrectomy. All receptors come from a man aged 55 to 70 with renal cell carcinoma.

This clone was recorded at least ten times. This chain uses TRBV4-1 with TRBJ2-7, with 7 bases identical to TRBD2. V dropped 1 base and J dropped 0; count of bases not matched to a gene: 6. The CDR3 extends over 16 amino acids. CDR1 MGHRA and CDR2 YSYEKL come from the germline V gene. DNA for the CDR3: TGCGCCAGCAGCCAAGGTCTAGCGGATATCTCCTACGAGCAGTACTTC. Its protein product is CASSQGLADISYEQYF.

This clone was counted ten times or more. This rearrangement joins TRBV30 to TRBJ1-2; 12 nucleotides match TRBD1. The V segment lost 2 bases and the J segment 6 bases; nucleotides outside the gene matches: 4. In germline, CDR1 is GTSNPN, CDR2 SVGIG (reference sequence). The CDR3 spans 14 residues. CDR3 loop: CAWSPGTGGHGYTF. Written as DNA, the CDR3 is TGTGCCTGGAGTCCCGGGACAGGGGGCCATGGCTACACCTTC.

The sample holds a few counts of this clone. The rearrangement links TRBV5-1 to TRBJ2-1, with 9 bases aligning to TRBD1. This CDR3 is built from 16 residues. Looked up from germline, CDR1 is SGHRS and CDR2 is YFSETQ. V gave up 2 bases and J gave up 4 bases; unmatched junction bases: 7. The DNA for the CDR3 is TGCGCCAGCAGCTTCGGGACAGGGATTGGGTACAATGAGCAGTTCTTC. Amino acids: CASSFGTGIGYNEQFF.

V gene TRBV5-1 combines with J gene TRBJ2-5; 14 positions agree with TRBD2. CDR1 is SGHRS and CDR2 is YFSETQ in the germline V gene. The CDR3 spans 18 residues. Unmatched junction bases numbered 10, after V lost 4 bases and J lost 2 bases. The DNA for the CDR3 is TGCGCCAGCAGCCCCGGGCCGACTAGCGGGAGGGTGCAAGAGACCCAGTACTTC. It encodes CASSPGPTSGRVQETQYF.

The genes are TRBV12-5 and TRBJ1-2, with D unresolved. Germline V gives CDR1 LGHNT, CDR2 FRNRAP. The CDR3 totals 14 residues. Trimming removed 5 bases at V and 7 bases at J, with 17 bases between. CDR3 sequence reads: CASGLNDGVGGYTF. The CDR3, as DNA: TGTGCTAGTGGTCTCAACGACGGGGTGGGTGGCTACACCTTC. The full variable domain, completed using reference TRBV12-5 and TRBJ1-2, is DARVTQTPRHKVTEMGQEVTMRCQPILGHNTVFWYRQTMMQGLELLAYFRNRAPLDDSGMPKDRFSAEMPDATLATLKIQPSEPRDSAVYFCASGLNDGVGGYTFGSGTRLTVV.

This chain connects TRBV6-1 to TRBJ2-7; D is unclear. The CDR3 totals 13 residues. Looked up from germline, CDR1 is MNHNS and CDR2 is SASEGT. The germline V and J ends were trimmed by 5 bases and 5 bases, with 13 bases remaining between them. CDR3 nucleotides: TGTGCCAGCAGTCCACGACCTAACGACGAGCAGTACTTC. This codes for CASSPRPNDEQYF.

This clone has just a few counts. This chain uses TRBV7-2 with TRBJ1-2; D unclear. CDR3 length: 14 amino acids. V was clipped by 3 bases and J by 3 bases, with 11 bases between them. The germline CDR1 and CDR2 sequences are SGHTA and FQGNSA. The chain's CDR3 is CASSLTNDDYGYTF. CDR3 nucleotides: TGTGCCAGCAGCTTGACTAACGATGACTATGGCTACACCTTC. Full variable domain (missing parts from reference TRBV7-2 and TRBJ1-2): GAGVSQSPSNKVTEKGKDVELRCDPISGHTALYWYRQSLGQGLEFLIYFQGNSAPDKSGLPSDRFSAERTGGSVSTLTIQRTQQEDSAVYLCASSLTNDDYGYTFGSGTRLTVV.

A few counts support this clone. The chain is built from TRBV27 and TRBJ2-3; TRBD2 is a possible D gene (7 bases). The CDR3 spans 14 residues. Per germline, CDR1 MNHEY and CDR2 SMNVEV (reference sequence). V gave up 6 bases and J gave up 9 bases, with 19 bases separating them. In DNA, the CDR3 is TGTGCCAGCAGCCCTACCCGGCGGGGGCTGACGCAGTATTTT. This gives the protein CASSPTRRGLTQYF.

The chain carries TRBV4-3 and TRBJ2-3, with 9 bases lining up with TRBD1. V trimming: 11 bases; J trimming: 2 bases; junction bases outside the gene matches: 11. Per germline, CDR1 LGHNA and CDR2 YSLEER. The CDR3 extends over 15 amino acids. The CDR3 region has the DNA TGCGCCGTTTCGGAGGGACAGGGCCACACAGATACGCAGTATTTT. Translating it yields CAVSEGQGHTDTQYF.

The V gene is TRBV18, the J gene TRBJ2-1; D assignment may be TRBD1 or TRBD2 (5 bases each). Trimming stripped 1 base from V and 5 bases from J, with 9 bases between. The length of the CDR3 is 14 residues. Per the germline V gene, CDR1 is KGHSH and CDR2 is LQKENI. CDR3 in amino acids: CASSPLPGHNEQFF. The CDR3 region has the DNA TGTGCCAGCTCACCACTTCCGGGGCACAATGAGCAGTTCTTC.

This chain connects TRBV11-3 to TRBJ1-1, with D possibly being TRBD1 (5 bases). V gave up 4 bases and J gave up 6 bases, with 9 bases separating them. This CDR3 is built from 12 residues. In germline, CDR1 is SGHNT, CDR2 YENEEA. For the CDR3, the DNA is TGTGCCAGCAGCTCCCGGGGGGCTGAAGCTTTCTTT. This codes for CASSSRGAEAFF.

The genes are TRBV14 and TRBJ2-7; D is uncertain. CDR3 length equals 12 residues. Trimming stripped 1 base from V and 0 bases from J, with 1 base between. CDR1 is SGHDN, CDR2 FVKESK, per germline. CDR3 loop: CASSQGSYEQYV. The CDR3, as DNA: TGTGCCAGCAGCCAAGGCTCCTACGAGCAGTACGTC.

The V and J genes are TRBV4-3 and TRBJ2-7; D remains unclear. CDR1 is LGHNA and CDR2 is YSLEER in the germline V gene. V lost 0 bases to trimming and J lost 0 bases, with 12 bases between them. The CDR3 contains 16 residues. This CDR3 is CASSQDRAGSSYEQYF. In DNA form, the CDR3 reads TGCGCCAGCAGCCAAGATCGGGCCGGTAGCTCCTACGAGCAGTACTTC.

The genes are TRBV6-5 and TRBJ1-1; no definite D call. This CDR3 is 11 amino acids long. Germline CDR1 and CDR2: MNHEY and SVGAGI. V shed 2 bases and J shed 6 bases, with 4 bases lying between them. DNA for the CDR3: TGTGCCAGCAGTTACCGTTCTGAAGCTTTCTTT. This encodes CASSYRSEAFF.

This clone was counted a few times. V gene TRBV9 combines with J gene TRBJ2-7; a possible D gene is TRBD2 (5 bases). Per the germline V gene, CDR1 is SGDLS and CDR2 is YYNGEE. V was shortened by 7 bases and J by 3 bases, with 14 bases between the two germline ends. The CDR3 has 13 residues. Here the CDR3 reads CASGLRVVYEQYV. CDR3 coding DNA: TGTGCCAGCGGATTGAGGGTTGTCTACGAGCAGTACGTC.

CDR3: CSVSTGGMGGTQYF. The CDR3 DNA sequence: TGCAGCGTATCGACAGGGGGCATGGGTGGGACCCAGTACTTC. The V gene is TRBV29-1, the J gene TRBJ2-5, with 10 bases lining up with TRBD1. Germline CDR1 is SQVTM and CDR2 is ANQGSEA. The CDR3 has 14 amino acids. The junction had 11 bases not matched to a gene; V was cut back by 6 bases and J by 7 bases.

The chain uses TRBV9 and TRBJ2-3, with D uncertain. The CDR3 runs 14 residues. Germline-derived CDR1 and CDR2 are SGDLS and YYNGEE. V was clipped by 0 bases and J by 1 base, with 6 bases between them. CDR3: CASSVEFGTDTQYF. CDR3 DNA: TGTGCCAGCAGCGTAGAGTTTGGCACAGATACGCAGTATTTT.

This clone has just a few counts. The CDR3 sequence: CASSLAASGTDTQYF. CDR3 nucleotides: TGTGCCAGCAGCTTAGCGGCCAGCGGGACAGATACGCAGTATTTT. This chain links TRBV7-6 with TRBJ2-3; a possible D gene is TRBD2 (6 bases). Germline CDR1 is SGHVS and CDR2 is FNYEAQ. V was clipped by 0 bases and J by 3 bases, with 10 bases between them. This CDR3 region has 15 residues.

In this sample, this clone turned up once. The V and J genes are TRBV30 and TRBJ1-2; 9 nucleotides agree with TRBD1. CDR1 and CDR2 (germline): GTSNPN, SVGIG (reference sequence). V lost 1 base to trimming and J lost 7 bases; unmatched junction nucleotides: 7. The CDR3 sequence is 14 residues long. The CDR3 DNA sequence: TGTGCCTGGAGTGGGGACAGGGACCTTCGTGGCTACACCTTC. Encoded protein: CAWSGDRDLRGYTF.

By frequency in the sample, this clone is medium-sized (0.01 to 0.1%). The genes are TRBV6-1 and TRBJ1-2; tentatively, D is TRBD1 (5 bases). V was clipped by 6 bases and J by 4 bases, with 15 bases between them. Germline V gene lookup returns CDR1 MNHNS and CDR2 SASEGT. CDR3 length: 14 residues. The DNA for the CDR3 is TGTGCCAGCAGGGGCGCAGGGAAGAGCTATGGCTACACCTTC. Its protein product is CASRGAGKSYGYTF.